What follows describes a single TCR beta chain. Its antigen is not known. The sample comes from a study of blood T cells in healthy people across ages. Primers used in a second PCR of roughly 7 to 12 cycles were a sample-barcoded 5' primer and a J-beta primer mix. TCRdb independently ran MiXCR on the 5' RACE reads; one entry per CDR3 protein. The sample has about 650,000 distinct CDR3 sequences, 52% seen once. Notes on the study in general: A strong correlation was seen between TCR beta diversity and naive T cell percentage.

The germline gives CDR1 SGHTA, CDR2 FQGTGA. The CDR3 is 15 residues long. V lost 2 bases, J lost 5 bases, and 15 bases lay in between. The chain uses TRBV7-3 and TRBJ2-5; maybe TRBD1 (6 bases). The sequencing sample was made of blood. The sequence came from an elderly woman in good health. The CDR3 DNA reads TGTGCCAGCAGCTTAGGGGGCCAGCTAAGGGAGACCCAGTACTTC. Translating it yields CASSLGGQLRETQYF.